This record covers a single TCR beta chain. Trimming removed 8 bases from V and 2 bases from J, with 26 bases in between. The CDR3 extends over 18 amino acids. Germline values: CDR1 SNHLY, CDR2 FYNNEI. TCRdb's copy holds only in-frame clones and misses some; the assay was immunoSEQ multiplex PCR. The sample shows 110,000 to 150,000 clones, roughly 80% of them seen only once. These data originate in a study of blood T cell repertoires in COVID-19. About the research overall: Samples came from the United States, Italy and Spain, spanning acute and convalescent COVID-19.

The receptor comes from a human donor in a cohort sampled during active COVID-19. The material sequenced was peripheral blood. The V call is TRBV2, the J call TRBJ2-3; possibly TRBD1 for D (5 bases). CDR3 region: CASHNPGPGKGNTDTQYF. The CDR3 region has the DNA TGTGCCAGCCATAACCCAGGGCCAGGGAAGGGAAACACAGATACGCAGTATTTT.